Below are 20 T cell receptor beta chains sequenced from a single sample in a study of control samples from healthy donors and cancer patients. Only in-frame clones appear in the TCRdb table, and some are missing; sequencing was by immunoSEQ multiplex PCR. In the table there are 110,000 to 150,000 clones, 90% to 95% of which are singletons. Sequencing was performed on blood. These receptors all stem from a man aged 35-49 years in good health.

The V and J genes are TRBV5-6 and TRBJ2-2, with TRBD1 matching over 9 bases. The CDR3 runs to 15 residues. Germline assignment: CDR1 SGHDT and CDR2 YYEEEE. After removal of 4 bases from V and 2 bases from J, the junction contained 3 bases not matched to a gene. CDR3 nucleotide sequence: TGTGCCAGCAGCAGGACAGGGGTCAACACCGGGGAGCTGTTTTTT. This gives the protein CASSRTGVNTGELFF.

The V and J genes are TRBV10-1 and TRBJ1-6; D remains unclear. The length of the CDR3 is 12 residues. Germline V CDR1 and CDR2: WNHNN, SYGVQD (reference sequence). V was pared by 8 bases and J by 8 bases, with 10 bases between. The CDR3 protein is CASSDLDSPLHF. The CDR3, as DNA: TGCGCCAGCTCGGACCTTGATTCACCCCTCCACTTT.

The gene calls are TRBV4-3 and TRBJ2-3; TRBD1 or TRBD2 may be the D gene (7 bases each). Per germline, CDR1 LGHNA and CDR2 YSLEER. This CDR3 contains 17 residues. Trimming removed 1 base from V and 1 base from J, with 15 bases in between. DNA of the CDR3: TGCGCCAGCAGCCAAGGCCCACAGGGGAGGGGCACAGATACGCAGTATTTT. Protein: CASSQGPQGRGTDTQYF.

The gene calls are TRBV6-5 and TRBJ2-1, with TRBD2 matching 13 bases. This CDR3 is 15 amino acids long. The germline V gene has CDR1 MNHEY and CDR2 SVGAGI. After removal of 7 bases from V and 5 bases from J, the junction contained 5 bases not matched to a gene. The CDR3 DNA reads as TGTGCCAGCAATATACTAGCGGGAGGGAACAATGAGCAGTTCTTC. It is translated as CASNILAGGNNEQFF.

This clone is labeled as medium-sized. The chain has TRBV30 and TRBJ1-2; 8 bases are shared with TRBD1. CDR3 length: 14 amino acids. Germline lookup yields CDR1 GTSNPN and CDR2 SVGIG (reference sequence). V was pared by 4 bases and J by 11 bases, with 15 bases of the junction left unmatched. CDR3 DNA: TGTGCCTGGATGCAGGGGGCACTTTTTCGAGGATACACCTTC. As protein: CAWMQGALFRGYTF.

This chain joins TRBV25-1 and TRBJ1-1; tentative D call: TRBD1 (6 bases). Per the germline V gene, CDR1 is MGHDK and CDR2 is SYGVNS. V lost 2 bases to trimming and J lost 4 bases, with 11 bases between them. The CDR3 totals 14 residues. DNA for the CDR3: TGTGCCAGCAGTGAAGGGGGCGCGGGCACTGAAGCTTTCTTT. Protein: CASSEGGAGTEAFF.

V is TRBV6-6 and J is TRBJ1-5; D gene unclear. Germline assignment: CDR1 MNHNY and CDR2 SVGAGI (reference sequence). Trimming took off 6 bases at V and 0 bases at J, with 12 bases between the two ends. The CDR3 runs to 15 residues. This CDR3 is CASSPDGNSNQPQHF. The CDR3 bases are TGTGCCAGCAGCCCCGACGGAAATAGCAATCAGCCCCAGCATTTT.

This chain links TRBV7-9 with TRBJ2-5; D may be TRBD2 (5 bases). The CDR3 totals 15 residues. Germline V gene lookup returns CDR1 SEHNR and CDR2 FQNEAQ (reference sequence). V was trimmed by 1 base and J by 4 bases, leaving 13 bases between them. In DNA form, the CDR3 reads TGTGCCAGCAGCTTAGTTTTCGGGAACAGAGAGACCCAGTACTTC. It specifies CASSLVFGNRETQYF. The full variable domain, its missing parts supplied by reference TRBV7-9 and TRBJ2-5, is DTGVSQNPRHKITKRGQNVTFRCDPISEHNRLYWYRQTLGQGPEFLTYFQNEAQLEKSRLLSDRFSAERPKGSFSTLEIQRTEQGDSAMYLCASSLVFGNRETQYFGPGTRLLVL.

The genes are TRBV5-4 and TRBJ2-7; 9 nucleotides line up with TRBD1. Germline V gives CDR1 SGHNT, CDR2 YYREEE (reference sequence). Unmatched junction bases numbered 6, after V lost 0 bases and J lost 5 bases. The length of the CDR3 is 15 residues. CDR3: CASSLGTGDLDEQYF. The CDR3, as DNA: TGTGCCAGCAGCTTGGGGACAGGGGATTTGGACGAGCAGTACTTC.

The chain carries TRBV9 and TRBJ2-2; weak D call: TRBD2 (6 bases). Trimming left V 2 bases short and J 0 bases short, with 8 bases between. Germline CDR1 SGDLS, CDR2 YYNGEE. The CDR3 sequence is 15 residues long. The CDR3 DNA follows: TGTGCCAGCAGCGTCGGGAGCTCGAACACCGGGGAGCTGTTTTTT. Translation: CASSVGSSNTGELFF.

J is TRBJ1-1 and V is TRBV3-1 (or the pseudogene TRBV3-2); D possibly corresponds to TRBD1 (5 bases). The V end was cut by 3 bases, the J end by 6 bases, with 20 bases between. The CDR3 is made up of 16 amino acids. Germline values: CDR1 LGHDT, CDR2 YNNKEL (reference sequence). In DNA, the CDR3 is TGTGCCAGCAGCCACCTACCGGGACGACAGAGCCCTGAAGCTTTCTTT. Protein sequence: CASSHLPGRQSPEAFF.

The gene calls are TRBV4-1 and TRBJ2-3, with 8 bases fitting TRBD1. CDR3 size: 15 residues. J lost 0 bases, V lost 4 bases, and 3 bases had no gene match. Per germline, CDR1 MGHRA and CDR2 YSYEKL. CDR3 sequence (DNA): TGCGCCAGCAGCCCTCGACAGGGGAGCACAGATACGCAGTATTTT. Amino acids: CASSPRQGSTDTQYF.

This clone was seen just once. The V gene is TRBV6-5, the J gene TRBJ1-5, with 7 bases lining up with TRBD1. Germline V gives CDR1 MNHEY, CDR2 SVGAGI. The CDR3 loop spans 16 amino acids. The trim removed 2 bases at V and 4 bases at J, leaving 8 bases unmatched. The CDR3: CASSYVWTGENQPQHF. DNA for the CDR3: TGTGCCAGCAGTTACGTTTGGACAGGTGAAAATCAGCCCCAGCATTTT.

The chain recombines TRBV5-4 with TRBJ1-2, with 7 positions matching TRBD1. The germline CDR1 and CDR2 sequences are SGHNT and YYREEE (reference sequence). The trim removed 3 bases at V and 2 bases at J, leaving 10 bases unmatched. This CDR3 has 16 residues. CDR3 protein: CASSSPGTEKNYGYTF. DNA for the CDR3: TGTGCCAGCAGCTCCCCTGGGACAGAAAAAAACTATGGCTACACCTTC. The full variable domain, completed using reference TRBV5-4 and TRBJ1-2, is ETGVTQSPTHLIKTRGQQVTLRCSSQSGHNTVSWYQQALGQGPQFIFQYYREEENGRGNFPPRFSGLQFPNYSSELNVNALELDDSALYLCASSSPGTEKNYGYTFGSGTRLTVV.

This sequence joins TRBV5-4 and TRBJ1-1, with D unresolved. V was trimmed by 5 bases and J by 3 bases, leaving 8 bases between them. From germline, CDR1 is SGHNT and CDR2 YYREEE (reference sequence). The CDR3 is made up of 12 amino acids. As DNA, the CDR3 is TGTGCCAGCAGGGACTGGGACACTGAAGCTTTCTTT. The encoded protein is CASRDWDTEAFF.

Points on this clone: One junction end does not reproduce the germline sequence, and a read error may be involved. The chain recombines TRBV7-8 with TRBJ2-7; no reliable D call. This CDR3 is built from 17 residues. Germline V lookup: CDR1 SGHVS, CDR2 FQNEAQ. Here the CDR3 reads CASSHKESPRISSEQYF. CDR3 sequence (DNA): TGTGCCAGCAGCCACAAGGAATCACCTAGGATTTCCTCCGAGCAGTACTTC.

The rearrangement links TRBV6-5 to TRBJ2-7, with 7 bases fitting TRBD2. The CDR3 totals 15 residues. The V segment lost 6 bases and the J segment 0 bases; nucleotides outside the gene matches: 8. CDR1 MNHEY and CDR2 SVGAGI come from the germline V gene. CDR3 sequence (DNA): TGTGCCAGCAGCCCCACTAGCGACAGCTCCTACGAGCAGTACTTC. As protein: CASSPTSDSSYEQYF.

The CDR3 region is CASSQDLAGGPTTEQFF. For the CDR3, the DNA is TGTGCCAGCAGCCAAGATCTTGCGGGAGGGCCTACTACTGAGCAGTTCTTC. The chain carries TRBV4-2 and TRBJ2-1; TRBD2 aligns across 9 bases. Unmatched junction bases numbered 12, after V lost 0 bases and J lost 9 bases. The CDR3 extends over 17 amino acids. Per the germline V gene, CDR1 is LGHNA and CDR2 is YNFKEQ.

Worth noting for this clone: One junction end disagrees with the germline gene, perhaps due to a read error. CDR3 region: CASSIGSSEQYF. The CDR3 coding sequence is TGTGCCAGTAGTATAGGGTCCTCCGAGCAGTACTTC. The rearrangement uses TRBV19 and TRBJ2-7; D unresolved. Germline CDR1 reads LNHDA; CDR2 reads SQIVND (reference sequence). The CDR3 runs to 12 residues. The full variable domain, with the rest looked up from reference TRBV19 and TRBJ2-7, is DGGITQSPKYLFRKEGQNVTLSCEQNLNHDAMYWYRQDPGQGLRLIYYSQIVNDFQKGDIAEGYSVSREKKESFPLTVTSAQKNPTAFYLCASSIGSSEQYFGPGTRLTVT.

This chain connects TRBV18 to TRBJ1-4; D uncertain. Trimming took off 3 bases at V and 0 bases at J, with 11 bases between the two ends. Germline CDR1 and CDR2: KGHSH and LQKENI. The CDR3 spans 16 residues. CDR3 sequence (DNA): TGTGCCAGCTCACCTACAACAAAGGCAACTAATGAAAAACTGTTTTTT. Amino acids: CASSPTTKATNEKLFF.